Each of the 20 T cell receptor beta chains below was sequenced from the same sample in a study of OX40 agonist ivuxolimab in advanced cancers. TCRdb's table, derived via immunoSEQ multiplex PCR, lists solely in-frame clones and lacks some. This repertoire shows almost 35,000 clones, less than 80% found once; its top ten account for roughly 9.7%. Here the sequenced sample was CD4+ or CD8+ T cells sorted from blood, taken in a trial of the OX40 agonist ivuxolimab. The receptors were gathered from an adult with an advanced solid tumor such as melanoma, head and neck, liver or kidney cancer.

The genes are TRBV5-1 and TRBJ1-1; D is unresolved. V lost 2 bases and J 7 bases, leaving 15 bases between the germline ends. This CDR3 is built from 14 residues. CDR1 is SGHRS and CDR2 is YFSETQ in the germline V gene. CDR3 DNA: TGCGCCAGCAGCTTAACCGGGCTCTCGAGTGAAGCTTTCTTT. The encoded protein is CASSLTGLSSEAFF.

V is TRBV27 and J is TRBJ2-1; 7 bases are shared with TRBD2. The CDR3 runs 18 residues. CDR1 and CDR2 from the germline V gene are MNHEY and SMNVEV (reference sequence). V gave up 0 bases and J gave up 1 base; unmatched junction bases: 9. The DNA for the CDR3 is TGTGCCAGCAGTTTATCGAGCGGGGACGATCCTTCCTACAATGAGCAGTTCTTC. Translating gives CASSLSSGDDPSYNEQFF.

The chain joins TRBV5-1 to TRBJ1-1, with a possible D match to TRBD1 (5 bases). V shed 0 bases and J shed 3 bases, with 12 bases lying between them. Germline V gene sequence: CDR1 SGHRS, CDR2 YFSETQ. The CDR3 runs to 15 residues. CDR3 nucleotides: TGCGCCAGCAGCTTGGCTTGGGGGAAAGACACTGAAGCTTTCTTT. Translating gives CASSLAWGKDTEAFF.

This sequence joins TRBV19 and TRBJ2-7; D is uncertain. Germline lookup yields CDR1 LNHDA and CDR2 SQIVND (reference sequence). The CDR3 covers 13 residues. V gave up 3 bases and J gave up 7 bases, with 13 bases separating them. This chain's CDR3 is CASSINVGSEQYF. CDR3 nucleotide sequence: TGTGCCAGTAGTATTAATGTCGGGTCTGAGCAGTACTTC.

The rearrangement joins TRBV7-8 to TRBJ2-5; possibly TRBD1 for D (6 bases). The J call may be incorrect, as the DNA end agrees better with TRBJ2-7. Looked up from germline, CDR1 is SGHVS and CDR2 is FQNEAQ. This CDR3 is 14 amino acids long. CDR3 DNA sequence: TGTGCCAGCAGCTTAGGGCCTCGGACAGACGAGCAGTACTTC. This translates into CASSLGPRTDEQYF.

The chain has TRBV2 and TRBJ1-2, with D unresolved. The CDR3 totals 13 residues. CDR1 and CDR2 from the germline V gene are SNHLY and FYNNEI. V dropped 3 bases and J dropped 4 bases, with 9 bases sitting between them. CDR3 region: CASSDLGTYGYTF. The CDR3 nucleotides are TGTGCCAGCAGTGATCTGGGAACCTATGGCTACACCTTC. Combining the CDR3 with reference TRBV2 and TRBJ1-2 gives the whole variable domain EPEVTQTPSHQVTQMGQEVILRCVPISNHLYFYWYRQILGQKVEFLVSFYNNEISEKSEIFDDQFSVERPDGSNFTLKIRSTKLEDSAMYFCASSDLGTYGYTFGSGTRLTVV.

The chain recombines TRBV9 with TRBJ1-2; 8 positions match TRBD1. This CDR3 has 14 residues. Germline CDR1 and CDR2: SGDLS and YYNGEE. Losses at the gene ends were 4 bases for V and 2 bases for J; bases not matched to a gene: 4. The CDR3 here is CASSPGTGNYGYTF. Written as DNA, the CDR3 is TGTGCCAGCAGCCCCGGGACAGGCAACTATGGCTACACCTTC.

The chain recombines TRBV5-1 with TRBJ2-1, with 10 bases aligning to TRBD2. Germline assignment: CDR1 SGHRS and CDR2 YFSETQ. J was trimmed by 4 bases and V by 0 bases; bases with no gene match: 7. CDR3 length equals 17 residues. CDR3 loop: CASSLGASSGGYNEQFF. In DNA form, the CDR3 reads TGCGCCAGCAGCTTGGGGGCCTCTAGCGGGGGTTACAATGAGCAGTTCTTC.

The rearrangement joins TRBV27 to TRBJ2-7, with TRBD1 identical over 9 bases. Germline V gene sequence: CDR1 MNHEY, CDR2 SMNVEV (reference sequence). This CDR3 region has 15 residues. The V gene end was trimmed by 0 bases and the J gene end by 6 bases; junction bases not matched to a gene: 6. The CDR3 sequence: CASSLSGDRDGEQYF. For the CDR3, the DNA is TGTGCCAGCAGTTTATCGGGGGACAGGGATGGCGAGCAGTACTTC.

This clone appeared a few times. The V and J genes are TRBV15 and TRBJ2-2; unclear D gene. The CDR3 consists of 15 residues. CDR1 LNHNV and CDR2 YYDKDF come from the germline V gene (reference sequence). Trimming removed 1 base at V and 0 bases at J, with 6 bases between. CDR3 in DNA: TGTGCCACCAGCAGAGGACTCTCGAACACCGGGGAGCTGTTTTTT. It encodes CATSRGLSNTGELFF.

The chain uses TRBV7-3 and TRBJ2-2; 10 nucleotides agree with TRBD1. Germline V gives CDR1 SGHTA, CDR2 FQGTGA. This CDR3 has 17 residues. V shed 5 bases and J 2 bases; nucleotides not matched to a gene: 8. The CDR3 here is CASSPFMTGGNTGELFF. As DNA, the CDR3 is TGTGCCAGCAGCCCCTTTATGACAGGGGGCAACACCGGGGAGCTGTTTTTT.

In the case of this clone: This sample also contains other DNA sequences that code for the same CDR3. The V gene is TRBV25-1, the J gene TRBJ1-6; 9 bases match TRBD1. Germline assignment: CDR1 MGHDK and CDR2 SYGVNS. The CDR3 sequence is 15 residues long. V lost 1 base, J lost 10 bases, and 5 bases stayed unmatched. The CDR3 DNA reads TGTGCCAGCAGTGAATTGGGACAGGGCCAATCACCCCTCCACTTT. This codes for CASSELGQGQSPLHF. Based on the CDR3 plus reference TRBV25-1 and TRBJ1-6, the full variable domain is EADIYQTPRYLVIGTGKKITLECSQTMGHDKMYWYQQDPGMELHLIHYSYGVNSTEKGDLSSESTVSRIRTEHFPLTLESARPSHTSQYLCASSELGQGQSPLHFGNGTRLTVT.

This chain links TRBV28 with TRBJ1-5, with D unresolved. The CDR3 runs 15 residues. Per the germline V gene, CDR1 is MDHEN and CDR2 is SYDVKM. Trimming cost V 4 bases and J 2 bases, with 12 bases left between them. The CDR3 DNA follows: TGTGCCAGCAGTTCCTACGGGCTGGGCAATCAGCCCCAGCATTTT. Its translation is CASSSYGLGNQPQHF.

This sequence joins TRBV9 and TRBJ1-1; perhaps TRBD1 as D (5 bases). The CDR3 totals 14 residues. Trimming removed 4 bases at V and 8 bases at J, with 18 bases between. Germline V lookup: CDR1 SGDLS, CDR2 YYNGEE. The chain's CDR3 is CASSPDGGVGEAFF. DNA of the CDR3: TGTGCCAGCAGCCCCGATGGGGGGGTAGGGGAAGCTTTCTTT.

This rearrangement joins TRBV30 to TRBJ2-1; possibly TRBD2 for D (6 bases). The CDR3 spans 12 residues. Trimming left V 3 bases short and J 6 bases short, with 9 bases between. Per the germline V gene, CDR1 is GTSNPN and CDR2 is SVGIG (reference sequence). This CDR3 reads CAWRDYLNEQFF. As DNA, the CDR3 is TGTGCCTGGAGGGACTACCTCAATGAGCAGTTCTTC.

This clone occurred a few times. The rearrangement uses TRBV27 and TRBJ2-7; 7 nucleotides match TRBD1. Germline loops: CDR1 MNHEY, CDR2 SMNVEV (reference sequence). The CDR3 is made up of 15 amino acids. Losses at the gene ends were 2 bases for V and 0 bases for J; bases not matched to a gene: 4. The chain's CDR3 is CASSLLGTASYEQYF. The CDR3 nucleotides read TGTGCCAGCAGTTTACTGGGGACAGCCTCCTACGAGCAGTACTTC.

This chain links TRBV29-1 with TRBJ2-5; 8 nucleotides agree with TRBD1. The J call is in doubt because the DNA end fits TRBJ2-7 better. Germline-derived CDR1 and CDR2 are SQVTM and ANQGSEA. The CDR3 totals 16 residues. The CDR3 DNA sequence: TGCAGCGTTGAAGAGACAGACAGGGGAGCAGCCTACGAGCAGTACTTC. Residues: CSVEETDRGAAYEQYF.

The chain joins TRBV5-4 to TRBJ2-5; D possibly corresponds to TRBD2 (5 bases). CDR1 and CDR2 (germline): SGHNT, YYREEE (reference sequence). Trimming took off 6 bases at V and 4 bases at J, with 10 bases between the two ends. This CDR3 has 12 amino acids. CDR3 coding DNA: TGTGCCAGCAATAGCCGGGGAGAGACCCAGTACTTC. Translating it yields CASNSRGETQYF.

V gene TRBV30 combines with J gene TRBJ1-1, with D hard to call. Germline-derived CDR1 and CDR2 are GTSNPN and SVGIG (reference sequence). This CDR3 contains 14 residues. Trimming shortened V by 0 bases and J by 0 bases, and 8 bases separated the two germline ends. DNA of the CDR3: TGTGCCTGGAGTGTGGCTAGATTGAACACTGAAGCTTTCTTT. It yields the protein CAWSVARLNTEAFF.

The DNA of the CDR3 is TGCGCCAGCAGCCCCACCGACAATGAGCAGTTCTTC. Translating gives CASSPTDNEQFF. The chain links TRBV10-2 to TRBJ2-1; unclear D gene. There are 12 residues in the CDR3. Looked up from germline, CDR1 is WSHSY and CDR2 is SAAADI. With 6 bases removed from V and 5 bases from J, the gap between germline ends came to 8 bases.